The 13 T cell receptor beta chains listed next were all sequenced from one sample in a study of shared clonotypes between healthy human individuals. Positively selected for CCR7, the CD45RO-negative cells used as naive CD8 cells excluded terminally differentiated effector memory CD45RA+ cells. Sequenced by immunoSEQ multiplex PCR; TCRdb stores in-frame clones only, minus some. In the table there are 500,000 to 700,000 clones, 85% to 95% of which are singletons. Sample: naive CD8+ T cells sorted from blood. The receptors originated from a woman between 25 and 40 years old in good health.

A few counts support this clone. Other DNA sequences in this specimen translate into the identical CDR3. The CDR3 region has the DNA TGTGCCAGCAGCGAAGGTGGAAACACTGAAGCTTTCTTT. It codes for CASSEGGNTEAFF. V usage is TRBV9 and J usage is TRBJ1-1, with D hard to call. This CDR3 region has 13 residues. The germline gives CDR1 SGDLS, CDR2 YYNGEE. V shed 3 bases and J shed 2 bases, with 8 bases lying between them.

This chain joins TRBV29-1 and TRBJ1-2, with TRBD1 identical over 7 bases. The germline gives CDR1 SQVTM, CDR2 ANQGSEA. The V gene end was trimmed by 4 bases and the J gene end by 6 bases; junction bases not matched to a gene: 11. The CDR3 spans 14 residues. This CDR3 reads CSVAGRGIVNGYTF. DNA for the CDR3: TGCAGCGTTGCAGGCAGGGGGATTGTCAATGGCTACACCTTC.

This clone was recorded once. V is TRBV5-4 and J is TRBJ1-1; TRBD1 matches 7 bases. The junction had 11 bases not matched to a gene; V was cut back by 3 bases and J by 0 bases. Germline CDR1 SGHNT, CDR2 YYREEE (reference sequence). This CDR3 region has 17 residues. The CDR3 reads CASSSPGTDILNTEAFF. The DNA of the CDR3 is TGTGCCAGCAGCTCCCCCGGGACAGACATCCTGAACACTGAAGCTTTCTTT.

V is TRBV27 and J is TRBJ2-2; maybe TRBD2 (5 bases). CDR1 and CDR2 from the germline V gene are MNHEY and SMNVEV (reference sequence). V lost 6 bases to trimming and J lost 7 bases, with 15 bases between them. CDR3 size: 14 residues. This CDR3 reads CASRSLTGNGELFF. The CDR3, as DNA: TGTGCCAGCAGATCCTTGACGGGAAACGGGGAGCTGTTTTTT.

The rearrangement joins TRBV5-1 to TRBJ1-1; the D is unclear. Germline assignment: CDR1 SGHRS and CDR2 YFSETQ. The CDR3 runs to 15 residues. Between the trimmed V and J ends, which lost 2 bases and 0 bases, there was a span of 11 bases. For the CDR3, the DNA is TGCGCCAGCAGCTTAGAGGGTATCATGAACACTGAAGCTTTCTTT. Protein: CASSLEGIMNTEAFF. Supplemented by reference TRBV5-1 and TRBJ1-1, the full variable domain reads KAGVTQTPRYLIKTRGQQVTLSCSPISGHRSVSWYQQTPGQGLQFLFEYFSETQRNKGNFPGRFSGRQFSNSRSEMNVSTLELGDSALYLCASSLEGIMNTEAFFGQGTRLTVV.

The V and J genes are TRBV10-3 and TRBJ2-7, with a possible D match to TRBD1 (6 bases). The CDR3 has 13 residues. Germline CDR1 is ENHRY and CDR2 is SYGVKD. With 6 bases removed from V and 3 bases from J, the gap between germline ends came to 12 bases. CDR3 region: CAIRDSGVYEQYF. CDR3 nucleotides: TGTGCCATCAGGGACAGTGGGGTCTACGAGCAGTACTTC.

The chain has TRBV9 and TRBJ2-1, with a tentative D call TRBD2 (5 bases). Trimming removed 0 bases from V and 2 bases from J, with 12 bases in between. Germline CDR1 SGDLS, CDR2 YYNGEE. The CDR3 runs to 16 residues. This CDR3 is CASSVGLARAYNEQFF. CDR3 nucleotides: TGTGCCAGCAGCGTAGGGCTAGCAAGGGCCTACAATGAGCAGTTCTTC.

The chain uses TRBV6-1 and TRBJ2-1; TRBD2 agrees at 7 bases. CDR3 length: 17 residues. V gave up 4 bases and J gave up 6 bases; unmatched junction bases: 15. The germline V gene encodes CDR1 MNHNS and CDR2 SASEGT. In DNA form, the CDR3 reads TGTGCCAGCAGTGTTACCCGGGGCGGGAGACTGGGCAATGAGCAGTTCTTC. Residues: CASSVTRGGRLGNEQFF.

Of note for this clone: Other DNA sequences in the same sample also yield this CDR3. This chain joins TRBV9 and TRBJ2-7; 11 bases are shared with TRBD1. The CDR3 length is 14 residues. The V and J ends lost 2 bases and 6 bases, in that order; junction bases with no gene match: 4. Per germline, CDR1 SGDLS and CDR2 YYNGEE. Here the CDR3 DNA reads TGTGCCAGCAGCGTCGGACAGGGGGCAAGCGAGCAGTACTTC. Its translation: CASSVGQGASEQYF.

The V call is TRBV7-9, the J call TRBJ1-2, with D hard to call. Trimming shortened V by 1 base and J by 1 base, and 13 bases separated the two germline ends. The germline V gene encodes CDR1 SEHNR and CDR2 FQNEAQ (reference sequence). This CDR3 contains 16 residues. The CDR3 spells CASSLDRTVNNYGYTF. The CDR3 coding sequence is TGTGCCAGCAGCTTAGATCGGACGGTGAATAACTATGGCTACACCTTC. Variable domain in full (rest from reference TRBV7-9 and TRBJ1-2): DTGVSQNPRHKITKRGQNVTFRCDPISEHNRLYWYRQTLGQGPEFLTYFQNEAQLEKSRLLSDRFSAERPKGSFSTLEIQRTEQGDSAMYLCASSLDRTVNNYGYTFGSGTRLTVV.

CDR3 amino acids: CASSLRKADEQFF. The DNA of the CDR3 is TGTGCCAGCAGTTTGAGAAAGGCGGATGAGCAGTTCTTC. V usage is TRBV28 and J usage is TRBJ2-1; D remains ambiguous. CDR3 length: 13 amino acids. V lost 3 bases to trimming and J lost 8 bases, with 11 bases between them. CDR1 and CDR2 (germline): MDHEN, SYDVKM. The full variable domain, completed using reference TRBV28 and TRBJ2-1, is DVKVTQSSRYLVKRTGEKVFLECVQDMDHENMFWYRQDPGLGLRLIYFSYDVKMKEKGDIPEGYSVSREKKERFSLILESASTNQTSMYLCASSLRKADEQFFGPGTRLTVL.

The gene calls are TRBV2 and TRBJ1-2; D possibly corresponds to TRBD1 (5 bases). V was clipped by 3 bases and J by 2 bases, with 13 bases between them. The CDR3 is 15 amino acids. CDR1 and CDR2 from the germline V gene are SNHLY and FYNNEI. CDR3 residues: CASSDQSGGNYGYTF. The DNA for the CDR3 is TGTGCCAGCAGTGATCAATCTGGGGGGAACTATGGCTACACCTTC. Based on the CDR3 plus reference TRBV2 and TRBJ1-2, the full variable domain is EPEVTQTPSHQVTQMGQEVILRCVPISNHLYFYWYRQILGQKVEFLVSFYNNEISEKSEIFDDQFSVERPDGSNFTLKIRSTKLEDSAMYFCASSDQSGGNYGYTFGSGTRLTVV.

This clone was found once. The V and J genes are TRBV28 and TRBJ2-3; no definite D call. CDR3 size: 14 residues. The germline CDR1 and CDR2 sequences are MDHEN and SYDVKM. The germline V and J ends were trimmed by 1 base and 0 bases, with 5 bases remaining between them. The DNA of the CDR3 is TGTGCCAGCAGTTTATTAACTAGCACAGATACGCAGTATTTT. Residues: CASSLLTSTDTQYF.